The 28 T cell receptor beta chains below come from one sample, sequenced in a study of control samples from healthy donors and cancer patients. The repertoire was sequenced with immunoSEQ multiplex PCR; TCRdb's copy has only in-frame clones and lacks some. Among 90,000 or so clones, around 90% were seen once, and the ten largest hold 7.5% to 9%. Material for sequencing was blood. The receptors here all came from a woman aged 55-75 years in good health.

The J gene is TRBJ1-3, the V gene TRBV3-1 (or the pseudogene TRBV3-2); D may be TRBD1 (6 bases). Germline loops: CDR1 LGHDT, CDR2 YNNKEL (reference sequence). The V and J ends lost 6 bases and 8 bases respectively, with 17 bases between them. The CDR3 length is 14 residues. The CDR3 loop is CASRPTGSGYTIYF. In DNA form, the CDR3 reads TGTGCCAGCAGACCTACAGGGTCCGGGTACACCATATATTTT.

The table lists this clone with a count of one. The CDR3: CASSLGRKETQYF. DNA for the CDR3: TGTGCCAGCAGCTTAGGTCGGAAAGAGACCCAGTACTTC. The chain combines TRBV7-2 with TRBJ2-5, with D hard to call. The CDR3 runs to 13 residues. The V and J ends lost 1 base and 3 bases respectively, with 6 bases between them. Germline lookup yields CDR1 SGHTA and CDR2 FQGNSA. Variable domain in full (rest from reference TRBV7-2 and TRBJ2-5): GAGVSQSPSNKVTEKGKDVELRCDPISGHTALYWYRQSLGQGLEFLIYFQGNSAPDKSGLPSDRFSAERTGGSVSTLTIQRTQQEDSAVYLCASSLGRKETQYFGPGTRLLVL.

The chain couples TRBV4-2 to TRBJ1-6; 7 bases agree with TRBD1. Germline V CDR1 and CDR2: LGHNA, YNFKEQ. This CDR3 has 18 amino acids. The V gene end was trimmed by 0 bases and the J gene end by 7 bases; junction bases not matched to a gene: 12. The chain's CDR3 is CASSQDWGEQGQNSPLHF. The CDR3 DNA sequence: TGTGCCAGCAGCCAAGATTGGGGGGAACAGGGGCAAAATTCACCCCTCCACTTT.

The rearrangement joins TRBV9 to TRBJ1-1; tentative D call: TRBD1 (6 bases). V lost 4 bases and J lost 1, with 14 bases in between. CDR3 length equals 15 residues. The germline V gene has CDR1 SGDLS and CDR2 YYNGEE. The CDR3 region has the DNA TGTGCCAGCAGCCCCAGACAGGTCACGAACACTGAAGCTTTCTTT. Its translation: CASSPRQVTNTEAFF. The full variable domain, with the rest looked up from reference TRBV9 and TRBJ1-1, is DSGVTQTPKHLITATGQRVTLRCSPRSGDLSVYWYQQSLDQGLQFLIQYYNGEERAKGNILERFSAQQFPDLHSELNLSSLELGDSALYFCASSPRQVTNTEAFFGQGTRLTVV.

The V gene is TRBV18, the J gene TRBJ1-1; no firm D call. CDR1 is KGHSH, CDR2 LQKENI, per germline. Deletions cut 3 bases from V and 3 bases from J, with 14 bases between. The CDR3 extends over 15 amino acids. As DNA, the CDR3 is TGTGCCAGCTCACCTCTCCTCCCCGGGGACACTGAAGCTTTCTTT. Amino acids: CASSPLLPGDTEAFF. The full variable domain, in which reference TRBV18 and TRBJ1-1 provide the parts outside the CDR3, is NAGVMQNPRHLVRRRGQEARLRCSPMKGHSHVYWYRQLPEEGLKFMVYLQKENIIDESGMPKERFSAEFPKEGPSILRIQQVVRGDSAAYFCASSPLLPGDTEAFFGQGTRLTVV.

V usage is TRBV18 and J usage is TRBJ2-7; D possibly corresponds to TRBD1 (5 bases). The CDR3 loop spans 14 amino acids. With 3 bases removed from V and 6 bases from J, the gap between germline ends came to 15 bases. Per the germline V gene, CDR1 is KGHSH and CDR2 is LQKENI. The CDR3 region is CASSPKGKDTEQYF. The CDR3 DNA follows: TGTGCCAGCTCACCGAAGGGGAAAGACACCGAGCAGTACTTC.

The chain recombines TRBV21-1 with TRBJ2-1; the table's D gene call, TRBD1, was not cross checked with the DNA. TRBV21-1 is marked as a pseudogene. The length of the CDR3 is 16 residues. The CDR3 region is CASSRGQLIDYNEQFF. CDR3 coding DNA: TGTGCCAGCAGCAGAGGACAGCTTATCGACTACAATGAGCAGTTCTTC.

This chain uses TRBV5-5 with TRBJ2-1, with 8 positions matching TRBD1. The CDR3 totals 15 residues. In germline, CDR1 is SGHKS, CDR2 YYEKEE (reference sequence). Losses at the gene ends were 0 bases for V and 7 bases for J; bases not matched to a gene: 6. The CDR3 here is CASSLVTGVWNEQFF. The CDR3 region has the DNA TGTGCCAGCAGCTTGGTGACAGGGGTATGGAATGAGCAGTTCTTC.

The chain links TRBV2 to TRBJ1-2, with 7 bases that match TRBD1. Germline CDR1 and CDR2: SNHLY and FYNNEI. The CDR3 has 12 residues. The trim removed 4 bases at V and 6 bases at J, leaving 2 bases unmatched. CDR3 coding DNA: TGTGCCAGCAGTGCAGGGGGGCATGGCTACACCTTC. This sequence encodes CASSAGGHGYTF.

The gene calls are TRBV6-6 and TRBJ2-7; possible D gene TRBD2, 6 bases. The germline V and J ends were trimmed by 0 bases and 4 bases, with 10 bases remaining between them. This CDR3 contains 14 residues. In germline, CDR1 is MNHNY, CDR2 SVGAGI (reference sequence). The CDR3 spells CASSYSQTRYEQYF. The CDR3 coding sequence is TGTGCCAGCAGTTACTCCCAGACTAGATACGAGCAGTACTTC.

J is TRBJ2-3 and V is TRBV10-3; 8 nucleotides match TRBD1. The germline gives CDR1 ENHRY, CDR2 SYGVKD. The CDR3 has 15 amino acids. V dropped 3 bases and J dropped 4; count of bases not matched to a gene: 6. The CDR3 DNA is TGTGCCATCAGTGACCAGGGGGCCATTTCAGATACGCAGTATTTT. Translated, it gives CAISDQGAISDTQYF.

The V gene is TRBV6-2 or TRBV6-3, the J gene TRBJ2-7; perhaps TRBD2 as D (5 bases). This CDR3 has 12 residues. Germline V CDR1 and CDR2: MNHEY, SVGEGT. Trimming removed 6 bases at V and 3 bases at J, with 9 bases between. The CDR3: CASSLGVYEQYF. The CDR3 nucleotides are TGTGCCAGCAGCTTGGGAGTCTACGAGCAGTACTTC.

This rearrangement joins TRBV25-1 to TRBJ1-1; TRBD1 is a possible D gene (5 bases). Germline assignment: CDR1 MGHDK and CDR2 SYGVNS. Trimming left V 6 bases short and J 0 bases short, with 14 bases between. This CDR3 has 15 residues. The CDR3 spells CASSLPGTVNTEAFF. As DNA, the CDR3 is TGTGCCAGCAGCCTCCCCGGGACGGTGAACACTGAAGCTTTCTTT. Together with reference TRBV25-1 and TRBJ1-1, the CDR3 gives the full variable domain: EADIYQTPRYLVIGTGKKITLECSQTMGHDKMYWYQQDPGMELHLIHYSYGVNSTEKGDLSSESTVSRIRTEHFPLTLESARPSHTSQYLCASSLPGTVNTEAFFGQGTRLTVV.

The rearrangement links TRBV7-9 to TRBJ2-7, with TRBD1 identical over 8 bases. Germline CDR1 SEHNR, CDR2 FQNEAQ (reference sequence). The V and J ends lost 5 bases and 4 bases, in that order; junction bases with no gene match: 10. There are 15 residues in the CDR3. CDR3 amino acids: CASSIWTGFEYEQYF. CDR3 nucleotide sequence: TGTGCCAGCAGCATATGGACAGGGTTTGAGTACGAGCAGTACTTC.

The chain links TRBV15 to TRBJ1-1, with 7 bases lining up with TRBD1. V trimming: 3 bases; J trimming: 4 bases; junction bases outside the gene matches: 8. Germline CDR1 and CDR2: LNHNV and YYDKDF (reference sequence). The CDR3 spans 15 residues. The CDR3 nucleotides are TGTGCCACCAGCAGGCAGGGGGAAGTCGGCACTGAAGCTTTCTTT. Translated: CATSRQGEVGTEAFF.

The chain carries TRBV7-9 and TRBJ2-1; no clear D. This CDR3 comprises 12 residues. V was trimmed by 2 bases and J by 11 bases, leaving 10 bases between them. The germline gives CDR1 SEHNR, CDR2 FQNEAQ (reference sequence). As DNA, the CDR3 is TGTGCCAGCAGCTTAATGGGCCTCAAGCAGTTCTTC. It codes for CASSLMGLKQFF.

V is TRBV9 and J is TRBJ2-1, with a tentative D call TRBD1 (7 bases). CDR1 is SGDLS and CDR2 is YYNGEE in the germline V gene. V lost 4 bases, J lost 7 bases, and 18 bases lay in between. The length of the CDR3 is 15 residues. CDR3 amino acids: CASSTRTGGMNEQFF. CDR3 DNA sequence: TGTGCCAGCAGCACAAGGACAGGCGGGATGAATGAGCAGTTCTTC.

The genes are TRBV27 and TRBJ2-7, with D possibly matching TRBD2 (5 bases). Trimming left V 10 bases short and J 3 bases short, with 10 bases between. The CDR3 is made up of 11 amino acids. CDR1 is MNHEY and CDR2 is SMNVEV in the germline V gene (reference sequence). CDR3 protein: CATERIYEQYF. CDR3 DNA: TGTGCCACAGAGCGGATCTACGAGCAGTACTTC.

The chain recombines TRBV7-2 with TRBJ2-1; 7 bases agree with TRBD2. The CDR3 is 16 residues long. V was pared by 0 bases and J by 2 bases, with 4 bases of the junction left unmatched. Germline V gene data show CDR1 as SGHTA and CDR2 as FQGNSA. In DNA form, the CDR3 reads TGTGCCAGCAGCTTAGCGGGGCGGGAGCCCTACAATGAGCAGTTCTTC. This gives the protein CASSLAGREPYNEQFF.

The count of this clone is one. This sequence joins TRBV21-1 and TRBJ2-7; the listed D gene, TRBD2, was not tested against the DNA. TRBV21-1 corresponds to a pseudogene. The CDR3 sequence is 15 residues long. CDR3 loop: CASSKGGGGAYEQYF. CDR3 sequence (DNA): TGTGCCAGCAGCAAAGGGGGAGGGGGGGCCTACGAGCAGTACTTC.

The chain carries TRBV11-2 and TRBJ2-7, with TRBD2 matching 10 bases. V dropped 6 bases and J dropped 0; count of bases not matched to a gene: 8. CDR1 and CDR2 from the germline V gene are SGHAT and FQNNGV. The CDR3 is 16 residues long. The CDR3 DNA follows: TGTGCCAGCAGATTTATAGCGGGAGGCAACTCCTACGAGCAGTACTTC. Its protein is CASRFIAGGNSYEQYF.

The rearrangement uses TRBV24-1 and TRBJ2-1; the D gene could be TRBD1 or TRBD2 (6 bases each). The CDR3 sequence is 14 residues long. Trimming cost V 3 bases and J 10 bases, with 15 bases left between them. CDR1 and CDR2 (germline): KGHDR, SFDVKD. The CDR3 loop is CATSDPWRGDEQFF. DNA of the CDR3: TGTGCCACCAGTGATCCATGGAGGGGGGACGAGCAGTTCTTC.

CDR3 nucleotides: TGTGCCAGCAGCGTGGGACTAGCGGGGTCTCCTCGGGGAGAGACCCAGTACTTC. As protein: CASSVGLAGSPRGETQYF. The chain links TRBV7-9 to TRBJ2-5; 13 nucleotides agree with TRBD2. The CDR3 has 18 amino acids. The germline CDR1 and CDR2 sequences are SEHNR and FQNEAQ (reference sequence). Trimming cost V 5 bases and J 4 bases; bases outside gene matches: 13. The full variable domain, its missing parts supplied by reference TRBV7-9 and TRBJ2-5, is DTGVSQNPRHKITKRGQNVTFRCDPISEHNRLYWYRQTLGQGPEFLTYFQNEAQLEKSRLLSDRFSAERPKGSFSTLEIQRTEQGDSAMYLCASSVGLAGSPRGETQYFGPGTRLLVL.

The chain combines TRBV2 with TRBJ1-3; D unclear. Germline CDR1 is SNHLY and CDR2 is FYNNEI. Trimming took off 3 bases at V and 4 bases at J, with 4 bases between the two ends. The CDR3 covers 12 residues. The DNA of the CDR3 is TGTGCCAGCAGTGATTCGGGAAACACCATATATTTT. Translating it yields CASSDSGNTIYF.

Comments on this clone: The junction differs from germline at one of its ends, possibly a read error. The rearrangement uses TRBV5-5 and TRBJ1-2; 8 bases match TRBD1. CDR1 and CDR2 from the germline V gene are SGHKS and YYEKEE (reference sequence). There are 14 residues in the CDR3. The CDR3 DNA is TGTGCCAGCAGCTTGGTTGGACAGGGCTATGGCCACACCTTC. Encoded protein: CASSLVGQGYGHTF.

V usage is TRBV3-1 (or the pseudogene TRBV3-2) and J usage is TRBJ1-2; D gene uncertain. Germline-derived CDR1 and CDR2 are LGHDT and YNNKEL (reference sequence). The CDR3 runs to 12 residues. Trimming took 1 base from V and 5 from J, leaving 5 bases between them. The CDR3 sequence is CASSQAGYGYTF. CDR3 sequence (DNA): TGTGCCAGCAGCCAAGCCGGTTATGGCTACACCTTC.

Relative to its sample, this clone is medium-sized. The chain couples TRBV7-2 to TRBJ2-7; D ambiguous. The CDR3 consists of 14 residues. V lost 5 bases and J 5 bases, leaving 16 bases between the germline ends. Germline CDR1 reads SGHTA; CDR2 reads FQGNSA. CDR3: CASSPWSSSDEQYF. CDR3 nucleotide sequence: TGTGCCAGCAGCCCCTGGAGCTCCTCGGACGAGCAGTACTTC.

This clone was counted only a few times. CDR3 nucleotides: TGCAGTGCTAGAGCTCCGGATGGCTACACCTTC. Encoded protein: CSARAPDGYTF. V usage is TRBV20-1 and J usage is TRBJ1-2; D remains ambiguous. In germline, CDR1 is DFQATT, CDR2 SNEGSKA (reference sequence). The V end was cut by 1 base, the J end by 6 bases, with 6 bases between. The CDR3 spans 11 residues.